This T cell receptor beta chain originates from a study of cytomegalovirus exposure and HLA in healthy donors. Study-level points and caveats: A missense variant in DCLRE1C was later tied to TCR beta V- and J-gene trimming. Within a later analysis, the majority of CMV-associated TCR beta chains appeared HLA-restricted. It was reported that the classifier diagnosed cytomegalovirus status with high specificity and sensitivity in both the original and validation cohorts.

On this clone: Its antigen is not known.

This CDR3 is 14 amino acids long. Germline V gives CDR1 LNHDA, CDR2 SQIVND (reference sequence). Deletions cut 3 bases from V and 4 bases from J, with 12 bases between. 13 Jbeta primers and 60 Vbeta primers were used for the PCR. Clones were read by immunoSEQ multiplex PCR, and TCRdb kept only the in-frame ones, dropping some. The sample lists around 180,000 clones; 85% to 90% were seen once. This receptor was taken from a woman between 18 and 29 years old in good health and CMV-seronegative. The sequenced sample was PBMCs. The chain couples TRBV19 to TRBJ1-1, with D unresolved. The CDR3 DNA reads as TGTGCCAGTAGTATGCCGGGTTTACGCACTGAAGCTTTCTTT. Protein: CASSMPGLRTEAFF.